This TCR beta chain originates from a study of vaccination and CD4 T cells after COVID-19. V was pared by 5 bases and J by 5 bases, with 14 bases between. The CDR3 spans 14 residues. Germline V CDR1 and CDR2: SGHVS, FQNEAQ. Indicated treatment: approximately 10-day PBMC culture with coronavirus spike peptide pools or control peptides (ViraFEST assay). This clonotype was seen a few times. No antigen is known for it. Researchers used the Oncomine TCR Beta short-read assay to sequence DNA from cultured CD4+ T cells. From the PCR reads, TCRdb called clonotypes with MiXCR, one entry per CDR3 protein. The sample lists roughly 17,000 distinct CDR3 sequences; about 23% were seen once.

The genes are TRBV7-8 and TRBJ2-3; possible D gene TRBD2, 5 bases. The sequencing sample was made of cultured CD4+ T cells from blood. The sequence came from a human donor with COVID-19. The DNA of the CDR3 is TGTGCCAGCAGCCCACTTCCCCGGGGAGATACGCAGTATTTT. Protein sequence: CASSPLPRGDTQYF.